The 21 T cell receptor beta chains below all came from one sample that was sequenced in a study of blood T cell repertoires in COVID-19. Assay used: immunoSEQ multiplex PCR; TCRdb lists only in-frame clones, some missing. The table has 210,000 or so clones, around 90% seen once; the top ten hold about 4%. The sequenced sample consisted of PBMCs or T cells enriched from blood (not recorded which). The source of these receptors is a woman in her thirties who had been exposed to COVID-19.

The rearrangement joins TRBV28 to TRBJ1-5; TRBD1 is a possible D gene (5 bases). The germline V and J ends were trimmed by 6 bases and 2 bases, with 17 bases remaining between them. The CDR3 length is 16 residues. The germline V gene encodes CDR1 MDHEN and CDR2 SYDVKM. CDR3 bases: TGTGCCAGCAGCCCTTACCAGGGAGGGGGCAATCAGCCCCAGCATTTT. This translates into CASSPYQGGGNQPQHF.

V is TRBV9 and J is TRBJ2-1; TRBD2 aligns across 8 bases. This CDR3 spans 18 amino acids. Germline loops: CDR1 SGDLS, CDR2 YYNGEE. V lost 0 bases and J lost 7; bases outside the gene matches: 15. The CDR3 DNA reads TGTGCCAGCAGCGTAGCTACGAGGGCGGGAGGCATCGGGAATGAGCAGTTCTTC. Amino acid sequence: CASSVATRAGGIGNEQFF.

The rearrangement links TRBV27 to TRBJ1-5; tentative D call: TRBD1 (5 bases). The CDR3 is made up of 14 amino acids. Deletions cut 3 bases from V and 6 bases from J, with 12 bases between. The germline V gene encodes CDR1 MNHEY and CDR2 SMNVEV (reference sequence). The CDR3 DNA sequence: TGTGCCAGCAGTTTTTTAGGGGAAGGTCAGCCCCAGCATTTT. Translated, it gives CASSFLGEGQPQHF.

The chain couples TRBV18 to TRBJ2-1; TRBD2 aligns across 9 bases. Germline values: CDR1 KGHSH, CDR2 LQKENI. This CDR3 has 14 amino acids. V trimming: 2 bases; J trimming: 6 bases; junction bases outside the gene matches: 2. For the CDR3, the DNA is TGTGCCAGCTCACCAGCGGGAGGGCCCAATGAGCAGTTCTTC. Encoded protein: CASSPAGGPNEQFF.

This clone occurred once. This chain joins TRBV30 and TRBJ2-7; no definite D call. Germline loops: CDR1 GTSNPN, CDR2 SVGIG (reference sequence). The CDR3 loop spans 11 amino acids. Trimming pared 2 bases from V and 2 bases from J, leaving 4 bases between. CDR3 coding DNA: TGTGCCTGGAGTTCTCCCTACGAGCAGTACTTC. As protein: CAWSSPYEQYF.

The chain couples TRBV3-1 (or the pseudogene TRBV3-2) to TRBJ2-7, with 9 bases fitting TRBD2. Germline loops: CDR1 LGHDT, CDR2 YNNKEL (reference sequence). CDR3 length: 14 amino acids. Trimming took 3 bases from V and 5 from J; bases not matched to a gene: 5. The CDR3 protein is CASSQAGGSHEQYF. Written as DNA, the CDR3 is TGTGCCAGCAGCCAGGCGGGAGGGTCCCACGAGCAGTACTTC.

This clone was found a few times. The CDR3 loop reads CAWRNPTGPGRYTF. The CDR3 DNA reads TGTGCCTGGAGAAACCCCACAGGGCCCGGGCGCTACACCTTC. V gene TRBV30 combines with J gene TRBJ1-2; TRBD1 might be the D (6 bases). The CDR3 totals 14 residues. V gave up 3 bases and J gave up 9 bases, with 20 bases separating them. CDR1 and CDR2 from the germline V gene are GTSNPN and SVGIG (reference sequence).

V usage is TRBV19 and J usage is TRBJ2-1; possibly TRBD2 for D (6 bases). There are 14 residues in the CDR3. The germline V gene encodes CDR1 LNHDA and CDR2 SQIVND (reference sequence). V was cut by 7 bases and J by 4 bases, with 14 bases left in between. The CDR3 region is CASKDRTNYNEQFF. The CDR3 nucleotides read TGTGCCAGTAAGGATCGGACTAATTACAATGAGCAGTTCTTC.

This clone is a singleton in its sample. The chain uses TRBV7-9 and TRBJ2-7; D is possibly TRBD2 (5 bases). With 5 bases removed from V and 6 bases from J, the gap between germline ends came to 17 bases. The CDR3 extends over 14 amino acids. Germline-derived CDR1 and CDR2 are SEHNR and FQNEAQ (reference sequence). This CDR3 reads CASSPAVGVPEQYF. In nucleotides, the CDR3 is TGTGCCAGCAGCCCCGCTGTGGGAGTGCCCGAGCAGTACTTC.

The rearrangement links TRBV2 to TRBJ1-2; D is unresolved. Trimming took 5 bases from V and 4 from J, leaving 14 bases between them. This CDR3 spans 14 amino acids. CDR1 is SNHLY, CDR2 FYNNEI, per germline. The CDR3 nucleotides are TGTGCCAGCAGTAGAACACCTTTAACCTATGGCTACACCTTC. It is translated as CASSRTPLTYGYTF.

This sequence joins TRBV27 and TRBJ1-6; D gene unclear. V was shortened by 5 bases and J by 9 bases, with 8 bases between the two germline ends. The V gene's germline CDR1 is MNHEY and CDR2 SMNVEV (reference sequence). This CDR3 is built from 12 residues. In DNA form, the CDR3 reads TGTGCCAGCAGTCCCCCAGGTTCACCCCTCCACTTT. This codes for CASSPPGSPLHF.

This rearrangement joins TRBV18 to TRBJ1-6; 11 positions match TRBD1. Trimming cost V 3 bases and J 8 bases; bases outside gene matches: 6. The CDR3 is made up of 16 amino acids. The V gene's germline CDR1 is KGHSH and CDR2 LQKENI. The CDR3 nucleotides are TGTGCCAGCTCACCGAGGACAGGGGGCAAAGATTCACCCCTCCACTTT. It translates to CASSPRTGGKDSPLHF.

The chain recombines TRBV25-1 with TRBJ1-1; no firm D call. Germline lookup yields CDR1 MGHDK and CDR2 SYGVNS. The germline V and J ends were trimmed by 7 bases and 1 base, with 13 bases remaining between them. The CDR3 has 14 amino acids. CDR3 loop: CASTSTRPNTEAFF. In DNA form, the CDR3 reads TGTGCCAGCACCTCGACACGACCGAACACTGAAGCTTTCTTT.

The chain uses TRBV30 and TRBJ2-7, with TRBD2 identical over 11 bases. The CDR3 runs to 12 residues. Per germline, CDR1 GTSNPN and CDR2 SVGIG (reference sequence). With V trimmed by 0 bases and J by 10 bases, 2 bases remained unmatched. CDR3 protein: CAWSVTSGTQYF. Written as DNA, the CDR3 is TGTGCCTGGAGTGTGACTAGCGGGACTCAGTACTTC.

CDR3 in amino acids: CASSFSQRILTYNEQFF. The CDR3 DNA reads as TGCGCCAGCAGCTTTTCGCAGCGGATCCTAACCTACAATGAGCAGTTCTTC. The gene calls are TRBV5-1 and TRBJ2-1, with D possibly matching TRBD2 (5 bases). Deletions cut 2 bases from V and 2 bases from J, with 17 bases between. The CDR3 is 17 residues long. CDR1 and CDR2 from the germline V gene are SGHRS and YFSETQ.

The chain is built from TRBV7-2 and TRBJ2-1; 8 bases are a match to TRBD2. V gave up 1 base and J gave up 9 bases; unmatched junction bases: 5. The germline V gene has CDR1 SGHTA and CDR2 FQGNSA. CDR3 length: 14 amino acids. CDR3: CASSLGAGAGEQFF. The CDR3 DNA reads as TGTGCCAGCAGCTTAGGAGCGGGAGCGGGTGAGCAGTTCTTC.

CDR3 DNA: TGTGCCAGCAGCCCGCTTGGTGGTAGCGGGAATTACGAGCAGTACTTC. Protein product: CASSPLGGSGNYEQYF. The chain couples TRBV5-4 to TRBJ2-7; 8 bases are shared with TRBD2. This CDR3 spans 16 amino acids. From germline, CDR1 is SGHNT and CDR2 YYREEE (reference sequence). J was trimmed by 4 bases and V by 4 bases; bases with no gene match: 13.

This clone has only a few counts. This sequence joins TRBV18 and TRBJ1-2, with no clear D. This CDR3 contains 12 residues. V lost 1 base, J lost 8 bases, and 8 bases lay in between. CDR1 and CDR2 from the germline V gene are KGHSH and LQKENI. As DNA, the CDR3 is TGTGCCAGCTCACCACAGTCAGGCGGCTACACCTTC. Protein: CASSPQSGGYTF.

On this clone: This CDR3 is also generated by other DNA sequences in the sample. This chain joins TRBV19 and TRBJ2-7; the match to TRBD2 covers 8 bases. Trimming at V came to 6 bases and at J to 3 bases, leaving 1 base not matched to a gene. The CDR3 loop spans 12 amino acids. Looked up from germline, CDR1 is LNHDA and CDR2 is SQIVND (reference sequence). In DNA form, the CDR3 reads TGTGCCAGTAGCCGGGGGGGCTACGAGCAGTACTTC. It codes for CASSRGGYEQYF.

The CDR3 bases are TGTGCCAGCAGCCGGTGGACTAGCGGATCCTACGAGCAGTACTTC. Protein: CASSRWTSGSYEQYF. V and J are TRBV7-6 and TRBJ2-7; 10 bases align to TRBD2. CDR1 is SGHVS, CDR2 FNYEAQ, per germline. With V trimmed by 5 bases and J by 1 base, 5 bases remained unmatched. The CDR3 spans 15 residues.

The chain links TRBV11-3 to TRBJ2-1, with TRBD1 matching over 9 bases. The CDR3 loop spans 19 amino acids. The germline gives CDR1 SGHNT, CDR2 YENEEA. The J segment lost 7 bases and the V segment lost 1 base, leaving 17 bases of the junction unmatched. The CDR3 coding sequence is TGTGCCAGCAGCTTAGGGGACAGGGTGCTACCTATGGGCCCAAATGAGCAGTTCTTC. The encoded protein is CASSLGDRVLPMGPNEQFF.